This T cell receptor (beta chain) came from a study of shared clonotypes between healthy human individuals. Findings and caveats of the study: Large sequencing depth failed to make sorted-subset sequencing complete, rarefaction showed. Clonotypes that were shared across a handful of donors made up approximately 5.1% of naive CD4 clonotypes. On the whole, naive subsets had larger estimated richness than memory subsets had.

Assay: immunoSEQ multiplex PCR; the TCRdb copy retains only in-frame clones and omits some. Among approximately 2,000,000 clones listed, about nine tenths were seen once. V was clipped by 5 bases and J by 2 bases; unmatched bases: 4. CDR1 and CDR2 from the germline V gene are SGHTA and FQGTGA. CDR3 length equals 16 residues. In its sample, this clone was seen a few times. The antigen remains unidentified. The V call is TRBV7-3, the J call TRBJ2-3, with TRBD2 matching over 13 bases. The sample taken for sequencing was naive CD4+ T cells from PBMCs. This sample's subset: CD45RA+ positively selected. The receptor's source is a man younger than 35 in good health. Some clones in this sample may be carry-over from other donors' samples. CDR3 protein: CASSPTSGRNTDTQYF. The CDR3 DNA follows: TGTGCCAGCAGCCCGACTAGCGGGAGGAACACAGATACGCAGTATTTT.